The clone carrying this T cell receptor (beta chain) has only a few counts. What it binds is unknown. RNA transcripts provided the source from which TCR beta CDR3 regions were amplified. During a first-round RT-PCR of the TCR CDR3, the HTBI primer set was used. Using its own MiXCR run on the multiplex PCR reads, TCRdb lists one record per CDR3 protein. The repertoire includes about 400,000 distinct CDR3 sequences, more than 14% of them detected once, and around a fifth sits in the top ten. The germline V gene has CDR1 MGHRA and CDR2 YSYEKL. This CDR3 is built from 15 residues. Trimming pared 0 bases from V and 4 bases from J, leaving 13 bases between. The sample is drawn from a study of T cells in Graves' hyperthyroidism and ophthalmopathy. Study context: At the time of initial diagnosis and before any treatment, peripheral blood was collected.

PBMCs were sourced from roughly 9.7 ml fresh peripheral blood. Overall study results and limits: Onset of ophthalmopathy came a median around 6.2 months after the model predicted it.

This sequence joins TRBV4-1 and TRBJ2-7; TRBD1 or TRBD2 may be the D gene (5 bases each). The receptor comes from a woman in her twenties or thirties with Graves' ophthalmopathy. The sequencing sample was made of blood. In nucleotides, the CDR3 is TGCGCCAGCAGCCAAGACACCGGGACGGGATACGAGCAGTACTTC. This encodes CASSQDTGTGYEQYF.